The TCR beta chain described here comes from a study of control samples from healthy donors and cancer patients. The data were produced by immunoSEQ multiplex PCR, yet TCRdb's version contains in-frame clones alone and is incomplete. The sample has under 30,000 clones; 87% are singletons. The CDR3 length is 14 residues. Per the germline V gene, CDR1 is LGHDT and CDR2 is YNNKEL (reference sequence). V was cut by 1 base and J by 3 bases, with 9 bases left in between. This receptor was obtained from a female donor with melanoma. The genes are TRBV3-1 (or the pseudogene TRBV3-2) and TRBJ1-2; TRBD1 is a possible D gene (5 bases). Material: formalin-fixed, paraffin-embedded tissue. The CDR3 region is CASSQGIGDYGYTF. Written as DNA, the CDR3 is TGTGCCAGCAGCCAAGGGATAGGGGACTATGGCTACACCTTC.